This passage covers 6 T cell receptor beta chains from one sample sequenced in a study of T cell repertoires in cytomegalovirus infection. One entry per CDR3 protein, called by TCRdb with MiXCR from the reads. The sample shows 200,000 to 250,000 distinct CDR3 sequences, around 40% of them seen only once. These receptors have no known antigen. This specimen consisted of CD8+ T cells from cultured PBMCs, obtained from culture after CMV antigen stimulation. The source is a human donor in good health (CMV status not recorded). Some clones in this sample may be carry-over from other donors' samples.

A few counts support this clonotype. The chain recombines TRBV6-2 or TRBV6-3 with TRBJ2-6; 14 bases are a match to TRBD2. This CDR3 is 18 amino acids long. CDR1 MNHEY and CDR2 SVGEGT come from the germline V gene. Unmatched junction bases numbered 3, after V lost 5 bases and J lost 0 bases. The CDR3 DNA is TGTGCCAGCAGTGACGGACTAGCGGGAGGCTCTGGGGCCAACGTCCTGACTTTC. Protein: CASSDGLAGGSGANVLTF.

The table lists this clonotype with a few counts. The chain couples TRBV12-3 or TRBV12-4 to TRBJ1-1; possibly TRBD1 for D (6 bases). This CDR3 is built from 14 residues. The V gene lost 2 bases and the J gene lost 5 bases, with 12 bases spanning the gap. CDR3 residues: CASSLTGLGTEAFF. CDR3 nucleotides: TGTGCCAGCAGTTTAACAGGGTTAGGTACTGAAGCTTTCTTT.

The V and J genes are TRBV19 and TRBJ1-5, with a possible D match to TRBD1 (5 bases). V was shortened by 1 base and J by 4 bases, with 8 bases between the two germline ends. Germline CDR1 and CDR2: LNHDA and SQIVND (reference sequence). The CDR3 runs 14 residues. CDR3 protein: CASSIGGVNQPQHF. CDR3 nucleotides: TGTGCCAGTAGTATAGGGGGGGTTAATCAGCCCCAGCATTTT.

CDR3 region: CASSLNGDEQYF. In DNA, the CDR3 is TGTGCCAGCAGCTTAAACGGGGACGAGCAGTACTTC. The chain carries TRBV7-9 and TRBJ2-7; tentative D call: TRBD2 (5 bases). The CDR3 is 12 amino acids. The V gene lost 2 bases and the J gene lost 5 bases, with 7 bases spanning the gap. The V gene's germline CDR1 is SEHNR and CDR2 FQNEAQ (reference sequence).

This chain joins TRBV7-3 and TRBJ2-4; TRBD2 matches 14 bases. The V and J ends lost 3 bases and 5 bases, in that order; junction bases with no gene match: 12. The V gene's germline CDR1 is SGHTA and CDR2 FQGTGA. The CDR3 loop spans 19 amino acids. CDR3 coding DNA: TGTGCCAGCAGCTTGAAAGGACTAGCGGGAGGAAAGGGGGAAAACATTCAGTACTTC. Protein product: CASSLKGLAGGKGENIQYF.

This chain joins TRBV2 and TRBJ2-3, with TRBD1 identical over 9 bases. V shed 5 bases and J 4 bases; nucleotides not matched to a gene: 16. There are 18 residues in the CDR3. CDR1 and CDR2 (germline): SNHLY, FYNNEI. In DNA form, the CDR3 reads TGTGCCAGCAGTACCGAACTTCGGACAGGGGTAATGGCAGATACGCAGTATTTT. It encodes CASSTELRTGVMADTQYF.